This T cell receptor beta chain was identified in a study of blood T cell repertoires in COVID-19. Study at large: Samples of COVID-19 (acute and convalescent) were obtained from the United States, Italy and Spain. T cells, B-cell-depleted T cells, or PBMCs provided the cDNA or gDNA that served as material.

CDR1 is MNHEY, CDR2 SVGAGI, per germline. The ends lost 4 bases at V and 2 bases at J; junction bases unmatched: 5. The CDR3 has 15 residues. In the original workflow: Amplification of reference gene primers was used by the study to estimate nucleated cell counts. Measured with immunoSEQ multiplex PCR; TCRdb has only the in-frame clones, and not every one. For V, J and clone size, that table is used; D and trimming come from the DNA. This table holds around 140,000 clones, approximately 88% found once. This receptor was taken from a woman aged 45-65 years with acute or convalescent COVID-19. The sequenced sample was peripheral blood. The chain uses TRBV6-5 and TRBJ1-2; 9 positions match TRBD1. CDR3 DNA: TGTGCCAGCAGTTCCGCGACAGGGGGGAACTATGGCTACACCTTC. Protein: CASSSATGGNYGYTF.